These T cell receptor beta chains were read from a single sample in a study of CD8+ T cells in alopecia areata. Produced via immunoSEQ multiplex PCR; TCRdb's table is partial and in-frame only. The sample contains about 190,000 clones, approximately 56% of which appear only once. The sample was CD4+ T cells sorted from blood, taken at week 4, from a patient treated with tofacitinib. The receptors were gathered from a human donor with alopecia areata. The CDR3 runs from the conserved cysteine through the conserved F or W. Each record gives: D gene, V gene, clone size, J gene, CDR3 protein, CDR3 DNA. A D gene is named only where the DNA matches it firmly. Rows give clone size only sometimes, using once, few, many, or a class for an expanded clone.

>TRBD2|TRBV29-1|.|TRBJ2-3
CSVAGGRAPDTQYF
TGCAGCGTTGCAGGCGGGAGGGCCCCAGATACGCAGTATTTT
>.|TRBV11-2|many|TRBJ2-3
CASSPLGRADTQYF
TGTGCCAGCAGCCCCCTCGGCAGGGCAGATACGCAGTATTTT
>TRBD1|TRBV30|once|TRBJ1-4
CAWSAGTGGEKLFF
TGTGCCTGGAGCGCAGGGACAGGAGGGGAAAAACTGTTTTTT
>.|TRBV18|once|TRBJ2-7
CASSPLWSNSYEQYF
TGTGCCAGCTCACCTCTTTGGAGTAACTCCTACGAGCAGTACTTC
>.|TRBV18|.|TRBJ2-7
CASSAGPNPYEQYF
TGTGCCAGCTCTGCGGGGCCCAACCCGTACGAGCAGTACTTC
>.|TRBV30|.|TRBJ1-4
CAWSVKDVEKLFF
TGTGCCTGGAGTGTAAAGGACGTTGAAAAACTGTTTTTT
>TRBD1|TRBV7-8|few|TRBJ1-2
CASSLAGQGSYGYTF
TGTGCCAGCAGCTTAGCGGGACAGGGGTCCTATGGCTACACCTTC
>.|TRBV6-1|.|TRBJ1-2
CASSEHLQGSGYTF
TGTGCCAGCAGTGAACACTTACAGGGCTCTGGCTACACCTTC
>.|TRBV29-1|.|TRBJ1-1
CSVVKNTEAFF
TGCAGCGTAGTAAAGAACACTGAAGCTTTCTTT
>TRBD2|TRBV29-1|.|TRBJ2-2
CSSTIRSSGRGTGELFF
TGCAGCTCCACCATCCGGTCTAGCGGGAGGGGAACCGGGGAGCTGTTTTTT
>TRBD2|TRBV25-1|.|TRBJ2-3
CASSEFGSGRDTQYF
TGTGCCAGCAGTGAATTTGGTAGCGGGAGGGATACGCAGTATTTT
>.|TRBV7-9|once|TRBJ2-4
CASSPQTRENIQYF
TGTGCCAGCAGCCCCCAGACCAGGGAAAACATTCAGTACTTC
>.|TRBV30|few|TRBJ2-5
CAWSVLFGDPQETQYF
TGTGCCTGGAGTGTACTGTTCGGGGACCCCCAAGAGACCCAGTACTTC
>TRBD2|TRBV4-1|.|TRBJ2-1
CASSQVLSGSGRRFF
TGCGCCAGCAGCCAAGTCTTATCAGGTAGCGGGAGGCGGTTCTTC
>TRBD1|TRBV9|.|TRBJ2-5
CASSVRDRGPTQYF
TGTGCCAGCAGCGTCCGGGACAGGGGGCCGACCCAGTACTTC
>.|TRBV19|.|TRBJ2-3
CASINVNTDTQYF
TGTGCCAGTATCAACGTGAACACAGATACGCAGTATTTT
>TRBD1|TRBV29-1|.|TRBJ2-3
CSVGAGGQGPTDTQYF
TGCAGCGTCGGGGCCGGAGGACAGGGGCCGACAGATACGCAGTATTTT
>TRBD2|TRBV4-2|.|TRBJ2-1
CASSQEAGGPVDEQFF
TGTGCCAGCAGCCAAGAAGCGGGAGGGCCCGTCGATGAGCAGTTCTTC
>.|TRBV6-5|few|TRBJ2-5
CASSSRLRGQETQYF
TGTGCCAGCAGTTCCAGACTAAGAGGACAAGAGACCCAGTACTTC
>.|TRBV10-3|.|TRBJ2-2
CASTGKGTGELFF
TGTGCCAGCACCGGGAAAGGCACCGGGGAGCTGTTTTTT
>TRBD1|TRBV30|few|TRBJ2-1
CAWSVRGTGGLHEQFF
TGTGCCTGGAGTGTACGGGGGACAGGGGGCCTGCATGAGCAGTTCTTC
>.|TRBV29-1|.|TRBJ2-5
CSVLGLAQNQETQYF
TGCAGCGTTTTGGGTCTAGCGCAGAATCAAGAGACCCAGTACTTC
>.|TRBV7-6|.|TRBJ1-5
CASSLGQANQPQHF
TGTGCCAGCAGCTTAGGGCAGGCTAACCAGCCCCAGCATTTT
>.|TRBV19|.|TRBJ2-7
CASSEYGTAYEQYF
TGTGCCAGTAGTGAGTATGGGACGGCCTACGAGCAGTACTTC
>.|TRBV27|.|TRBJ1-5
CASSLRVGTVHQPQHF
TGTGCCAGCAGTTTAAGGGTAGGGACGGTCCATCAGCCCCAGCATTTT
>.|TRBV30|.|TRBJ1-5
CAWSDTGLGQPQHF
TGTGCCTGGAGCGACACAGGGTTGGGTCAGCCCCAGCATTTT
>TRBD1|TRBV7-9|.|TRBJ2-4
CASSSRGQGAGIQYF
TGTGCCAGCAGCTCAAGAGGACAGGGGGCGGGCATTCAGTACTTC
>TRBD1|TRBV18|.|TRBJ2-7
CASSLGPGQGGYEQYF
TGTGCCAGCTCACTCGGGCCGGGACAGGGTGGCTACGAGCAGTACTTC
>.|TRBV25-1|.|TRBJ2-6
CASRTSGANVLTF
TGTGCCAGCCGGACATCTGGGGCCAACGTCCTGACTTTC
>.|TRBV27|.|TRBJ1-5
CASRSQASQPQHF
TGTGCCAGCAGAAGTCAAGCCAGCCAGCCCCAGCATTTT
>TRBD2|TRBV28|.|TRBJ2-7
CASSFWSGRFYEQYF
TGTGCCAGCAGTTTTTGGAGCGGGAGGTTCTACGAGCAGTACTTC
>TRBD1|TRBV5-1|few|TRBJ2-3
CASSWTGQGQDTQYF
TGCGCCAGCAGCTGGACAGGACAGGGCCAAGATACGCAGTATTTT
>.|TRBV29-1|once|TRBJ2-6
CSVAVNSGANVLTF
TGCAGCGTGGCTGTAAACTCTGGGGCCAACGTCCTGACTTTC
>.|TRBV29-1|.|TRBJ2-1
CSAEGSQLLNERFF
TGCAGCGCCGAGGGATCACAACTCCTCAATGAGCGGTTCTTC
>.|TRBV30|.|TRBJ1-1
CAWSAEEQYAFF
TGTGCCTGGAGTGCAGAAGAACAGTACGCTTTCTTT
>.|TRBV28|.|TRBJ2-7
CASSRMGGGTYEQYF
TGTGCCAGCAGCCGGATGGGGGGCGGGACCTACGAGCAGTACTTC
>.|TRBV5-6|.|TRBJ2-7
CASSLSGGYEQYF
TGTGCCAGCAGCTTGTCCGGCGGCTACGAGCAGTACTTC